This T cell receptor (beta chain) stems from a study of blood T cell repertoires in COVID-19. About the study: PBMCs, B-cell-depleted T cells, or T cells provided the cDNA or gDNA that made up the material.

Trimming stripped 6 bases from V and 0 bases from J, with 8 bases between. The CDR3 runs 13 residues. Germline V gives CDR1 PRHDT, CDR2 FYEKMQ (reference sequence). Per the original data handling: Amplification with reference gene primers provided the estimates of nucleated cell counts. This table comes from immunoSEQ multiplex PCR, and its TCRdb copy is limited to in-frame clones, with some not included. The DNA gave D and trimming, while V, J and clone size come from that table. Of 200,000 to 250,000 clones in the sample, approximately 90% were seen once. This sequence joins TRBV13 and TRBJ1-1; no definite D call. This clonotype originated in a man aged 30-40 years who had recovered from COVID-19. Sequencing was done on a sample of peripheral blood. The CDR3 is CASRFGVNTEAFF. The CDR3 coding sequence is TGTGCCAGCAGGTTTGGAGTGAACACTGAAGCTTTCTTT. Looking up the rest from reference TRBV13 and TRBJ1-1 gives the full variable domain: AAGVIQSPRHLIKEKRETATLKCYPIPRHDTVYWYQQGPGQDPQFLISFYEKMQSDKGSIPDRFSAQQFSDYHSELNMSSLELGDSALYFCASRFGVNTEAFFGQGTRLTVV.